Listed here are 12 T cell receptor beta chains from one sample, sequenced in a study of neurological immune-mediated disorders. TCRdb used MiXCR to reprocess the 5' RACE reads, holding one entry per CDR3 protein. The repertoire holds 55,000 to 65,000 distinct CDR3 sequences, with about 13% as singletons. Material for sequencing was PBMCs. Receptors originate from a woman aged 55-70 years with HTLV-1-associated myelopathy (HAM/TSP).

This clonotype was observed many times. This chain uses TRBV29-1 with TRBJ1-1, with D possibly TRBD1 on 5 matching bases. CDR3 length: 15 amino acids. V was trimmed by 6 bases and J by 4 bases, leaving 21 bases between them. CDR1 SQVTM and CDR2 ANQGSEA come from the germline V gene. CDR3 nucleotide sequence: TGCAGCGTGGGGGGGGTAGGGCAGGTACTCACTGAAGCTTTCTTT. This gives the protein CSVGGVGQVLTEAFF.

The gene calls are TRBV11-2 and TRBJ2-3; 7 positions agree with TRBD1. This CDR3 is 16 amino acids long. The trim removed 4 bases at V and 3 bases at J, leaving 10 bases unmatched. CDR1 and CDR2 from the germline V gene are SGHAT and FQNNGV. The CDR3 reads CASSSLTGVGTDTQYF. The CDR3 nucleotides read TGTGCCAGCAGCTCACTCACAGGGGTAGGGACAGATACGCAGTATTTT.

This clonotype was seen at least ten times. The V gene is TRBV7-9, the J gene TRBJ2-1, with D perhaps assigned TRBD1 or TRBD2 (5 bases each). Trimming left V 5 bases short and J 2 bases short, with 16 bases between. The CDR3 covers 16 residues. The germline gives CDR1 SEHNR, CDR2 FQNEAQ (reference sequence). CDR3 residues: CASSPSGTLPYNEQFF. CDR3 bases: TGTGCCAGCAGCCCATCCGGGACCCTGCCCTACAATGAGCAGTTCTTC.

The sample holds many counts of this clonotype. J is TRBJ1-1 and V is TRBV20-1, with 10 bases identical to TRBD1. Trimming cost V 6 bases and J 4 bases; bases outside gene matches: 8. This CDR3 contains 14 residues. The V gene's germline CDR1 is DFQATT and CDR2 SNEGSKA (reference sequence). This CDR3 is CSATDRGHGTEAFF. The CDR3 bases are TGCAGTGCCACCGACAGGGGGCACGGCACTGAAGCTTTCTTT.

Turning to this clonotype: Since a much larger clone is just one base distant, this may be a read error. V and J are TRBV5-1 and TRBJ2-1, with 9 bases fitting TRBD2. This CDR3 has 15 residues. Per the germline V gene, CDR1 is SGHRS and CDR2 is YFSETQ. J was trimmed by 7 bases and V by 1 base; bases with no gene match: 6. CDR3 DNA: TGCGCCAGCAGCTTGTGTAGCGGGAGTGGAAATGAGCAGTTCTTC. It encodes CASSLCSGSGNEQFF.

This clonotype was observed many times. The V call is TRBV5-1, the J call TRBJ2-3, with no clear D. The germline CDR1 and CDR2 sequences are SGHRS and YFSETQ. Trimming removed 1 base at V and 3 bases at J, with 9 bases between. This CDR3 comprises 14 residues. The CDR3 nucleotides read TGCGCCAGCAGCTTGATGAGGAATACAGATACGCAGTATTTT. As protein: CASSLMRNTDTQYF.

This clonotype was seen many times. An end of the junction does not agree with germline; a read error may underlie this. The gene calls are TRBV10-3 and TRBJ2-5; 8 bases map to TRBD1. CDR3 length: 15 residues. CDR1 ENHRY and CDR2 SYGVKD come from the germline V gene. This CDR3 reads CAVRADRGIQETQYF. The CDR3 DNA reads as TGTGCCGTCAGAGCCGACAGGGGAATCCAAGAGACCCAGTACTTC.

This clonotype appeared many times. The DNA of the CDR3 is TGTGCCAGCAGGGCGACTAGCGGGGAATACAATGAGCAGTTCTTC. It encodes CASRATSGEYNEQFF. The chain joins TRBV12-3 or TRBV12-4 to TRBJ2-1; 11 nucleotides agree with TRBD2. This CDR3 is 15 amino acids long. Trimming removed 6 bases from V and 4 bases from J; junction bases left unmatched: 5.

In its sample, this clonotype was seen many times. This rearrangement joins TRBV27 to TRBJ1-2, with 10 bases matching TRBD1. The CDR3 runs 15 residues. Germline trimming cut 0 bases from V and 4 bases from J; bases unmatched to any gene: 2. The V gene's germline CDR1 is MNHEY and CDR2 SMNVEV (reference sequence). The CDR3 coding sequence is TGTGCCAGCAGTTTATCGCGGGACAGGGGCTATGGCTACACCTTC. Its translation: CASSLSRDRGYGYTF.

This clonotype was detected ten times or more. This chain connects TRBV20-1 to TRBJ2-3; 13 bases align to TRBD2. This CDR3 is built from 19 residues. The germline V gene has CDR1 DFQATT and CDR2 SNEGSKA (reference sequence). V trimming: 4 bases; J trimming: 5 bases; junction bases outside the gene matches: 18. The CDR3 nucleotides read TGCAGTGCTATTACAATCAGGACTAGCGGGAGAGGAATTATAGATACGCAGTATTTT. Its protein product is CSAITIRTSGRGIIDTQYF.

This clonotype appeared many times. This rearrangement joins TRBV29-1 to TRBJ1-1; TRBD1 is a possible D gene (6 bases). Germline loops: CDR1 SQVTM, CDR2 ANQGSEA. This CDR3 has 12 residues. V was cut by 6 bases and J by 6 bases, with 14 bases left in between. The CDR3: CSVRGGLAEAFF. For the CDR3, the DNA is TGCAGCGTGAGAGGGGGATTAGCTGAAGCTTTCTTT.

This clonotype was counted ten times or more. The V and J genes are TRBV20-1 and TRBJ2-2, with 8 bases fitting TRBD1. The ends lost 7 bases at V and 0 bases at J; junction bases unmatched: 7. This CDR3 region has 15 residues. The germline gives CDR1 DFQATT, CDR2 SNEGSKA (reference sequence). The CDR3 bases are TGCAGTGGGCTGCGGACAGGGCCGAACACCGGGGAGCTGTTTTTT. Its translation is CSGLRTGPNTGELFF.